The clone carrying this T cell receptor beta chain was observed a handful of times. What it binds is not known. Cells stained for CD3, CD4, CD8, CD45RA, CD27 and viability were sorted into four CD45RA/CD27 subsets. The CDR3 is made up of 13 amino acids. Germline V CDR1 and CDR2: KGHSH, LQKENI. The ends were cut back, 3 bases at V and 3 bases at J, with 8 bases in the middle. The beta constant-region primer was an equimolar mix of two oligonucleotides covering TRBC1 and TRBC2. Nested alpha and beta constant-region primers with the SP2 primer drove four PCR rounds on ligated cDNA. A 12-nucleotide UMI and the SP2 primer were added to the cDNA 3' end by oligonucleotide ligation. TCRdb re-called the UMI-ligation and nested PCR reads with MiXCR, one entry per CDR3 protein. The sample holds roughly 150,000 distinct CDR3 sequences, over 20% seen once. This entry belongs to a study of naive and memory T cell subsets.

Overall study results and limits: Naive repertoires, especially CD8, held a few larger clonotypes, possibly memory cells re-expressing CD45RA.

The chain joins TRBV18 to TRBJ1-2; no firm D call. Input material: naive CD4+ T cells from blood. The receptor comes from a human donor in good health. DNA for the CDR3: TGTGCCAGCTCACCGGGGAGTCACTATGGCTACACCTTC. Translating gives CASSPGSHYGYTF.